Below, 31 T cell receptor beta chains from the same sample are listed, as sequenced in a study of beta chain features in type 1 diabetes. Expressed TCRB transcripts were sequenced after all isolated RNA was converted to cDNA. Here immunoSEQ multiplex PCR was the method, and the copy in TCRdb shows in-frame clones only, minus some. This table holds about 360,000 clones, 10% to 15% found once. The source material was naive CD4+ T cells from blood. Receptors were obtained from a man in his late teens or twenties in good health.

The rearrangement uses TRBV5-1 and TRBJ1-1, with D possibly being TRBD1 (6 bases). V shed 7 bases and J shed 0 bases, with 13 bases lying between them. The CDR3 loop spans 14 amino acids. Germline V lookup: CDR1 SGHRS, CDR2 YFSETQ. CDR3 nucleotides: TGCGCCAGCGGCAGACAGGCCCTGAACACTGAAGCTTTCTTT. This gives the protein CASGRQALNTEAFF.

The chain employs TRBV7-8 and TRBJ2-1, with 10 bases lining up with TRBD2. This CDR3 spans 16 amino acids. Unmatched junction bases numbered 5, after V lost 2 bases and J lost 4 bases. Germline loops: CDR1 SGHVS, CDR2 FQNEAQ. In DNA form, the CDR3 reads TGTGCCAGCAGCTTACCGTCGACTAGCGGGTACAATGAGCAGTTCTTC. Translating it yields CASSLPSTSGYNEQFF.

This clone occurred a few times. The rearrangement links TRBV7-2 to TRBJ2-5; possible D gene TRBD1, 6 bases. V was shortened by 2 bases and J by 3 bases, with 7 bases between the two germline ends. From germline, CDR1 is SGHTA and CDR2 FQGNSA. The CDR3 runs to 13 residues. The CDR3 region has the DNA TGTGCCAGCAGCTTACACAGGGAAGAGACCCAGTACTTC. This encodes CASSLHREETQYF.

This clone came up a few times. This chain uses TRBV4-1 with TRBJ2-1, with D perhaps TRBD1 (5 bases). CDR1 is MGHRA and CDR2 is YSYEKL in the germline V gene. CDR3 size: 17 residues. Trimming cost V 3 bases and J 7 bases, with 22 bases left between them. The chain's CDR3 is CASSHTRFWQGKNEQFF. CDR3 DNA: TGCGCCAGCAGCCACACTCGATTTTGGCAGGGAAAAAATGAGCAGTTCTTC.

This clone has just a few counts. The chain is built from TRBV30 and TRBJ1-2, with a weak D call TRBD1 (6 bases). In germline, CDR1 is GTSNPN, CDR2 SVGIG (reference sequence). This CDR3 has 13 residues. V lost 7 bases, J lost 8 bases, and 20 bases lay in between. The CDR3 spells CAFGRQAQHGYTF. DNA of the CDR3: TGTGCCTTTGGACGACAGGCCCAGCACGGCTACACCTTC.

A few counts support this clone. This chain connects TRBV11-2 to TRBJ2-1; D possibly corresponds to TRBD2 (7 bases). The CDR3 covers 12 residues. Germline V gene lookup returns CDR1 SGHAT and CDR2 FQNNGV. Trimming removed 5 bases from V and 10 bases from J, with 12 bases in between. The CDR3, as DNA: TGTGCCAGCAGCGGGGGGGCTCGGGAGCAGTTCTTC. It is translated as CASSGGAREQFF.

Regarding this clone: An end of the junction does not agree with germline; a read error may underlie this. This chain uses TRBV5-6 with TRBJ2-5; 10 bases line up with TRBD2. The CDR3 spans 17 residues. Germline V CDR1 and CDR2: SGHDT, YYEEEE. CDR3 amino acids: CATSGGALSVGGETQYF. Here the CDR3 DNA reads TGTGCCACCAGCGGGGGGGCCCTTTCAGTCGGAGGAGAGACCCAGTACTTC. Combining the CDR3 with reference TRBV5-6 and TRBJ2-5 gives the whole variable domain DAGVTQSPTHLIKTRGQQVTLRCSPKSGHDTVSWYQQALGQGPQFIFQYYEEEERQRGNFPDRFSGHQFPNYSSELNVNALLLGDSALYLCATSGGALSVGGETQYFGPGTRLLVL.

V is TRBV7-2 and J is TRBJ1-5, with a tentative D call TRBD1 (5 bases). CDR3 length: 15 amino acids. Between the trimmed V and J ends, which lost 0 bases and 4 bases, there was a span of 10 bases. Germline CDR1 reads SGHTA; CDR2 reads FQGNSA. CDR3 residues: CASSLAPGWNQPQHF. As DNA, the CDR3 is TGTGCCAGCAGCTTAGCGCCAGGGTGGAATCAGCCCCAGCATTTT.

The rearrangement uses TRBV9 and TRBJ1-5; D uncertain. The CDR3 extends over 14 amino acids. Germline loops: CDR1 SGDLS, CDR2 YYNGEE. V was clipped by 0 bases and J by 3 bases, with 7 bases between them. CDR3 loop: CASSVDAVNQPQHF. The CDR3 bases are TGTGCCAGCAGCGTAGATGCAGTCAATCAGCCCCAGCATTTT.

V usage is TRBV7-2 and J usage is TRBJ2-3, with 11 bases lining up with TRBD2. CDR3 length: 16 residues. In germline, CDR1 is SGHTA, CDR2 FQGNSA. The ends lost 0 bases at V and 5 bases at J; junction bases unmatched: 4. CDR3 sequence reads: CASSLALAGAGDTQYF. In DNA form, the CDR3 reads TGTGCCAGCAGCTTAGCACTAGCGGGGGCCGGAGATACGCAGTATTTT.

The chain is built from TRBV7-6 and TRBJ1-5, with 7 bases aligning to TRBD1. CDR1 SGHVS and CDR2 FNYEAQ come from the germline V gene. V trimming: 2 bases; J trimming: 5 bases; junction bases outside the gene matches: 3. The CDR3 is made up of 14 amino acids. The CDR3: CASSLRTGDQPQHF. Here the CDR3 DNA reads TGTGCCAGCAGCTTACGGACAGGCGATCAGCCCCAGCATTTT.

This clone appeared a single time. The V and J genes are TRBV5-4 and TRBJ2-1; D is unclear. Germline V lookup: CDR1 SGHNT, CDR2 YYREEE (reference sequence). Trimming took off 0 bases at V and 2 bases at J, with 9 bases between the two ends. The CDR3 sequence is 15 residues long. The CDR3 bases are TGTGCCAGCAGCTTGGCTAGTAGCACCTACAATGAGCAGTTCTTC. Translation gives CASSLASSTYNEQFF.

This chain connects TRBV4-2 to TRBJ2-7; weak D call: TRBD2 (5 bases). The CDR3 is 15 amino acids. The V gene's germline CDR1 is LGHNA and CDR2 YNFKEQ. V was pared by 6 bases and J by 5 bases, with 20 bases between. The CDR3 nucleotides read TGTGCCAGCAGTCGGACGGAGGCTTCGTGGGACGAGCAGTACTTC. It specifies CASSRTEASWDEQYF.

The J gene is TRBJ1-2, the V gene TRBV5-4; 8 bases align to TRBD1. Germline V CDR1 and CDR2: SGHNT, YYREEE (reference sequence). The CDR3 sequence is 14 residues long. The junction had 6 bases not matched to a gene; V was cut back by 2 bases and J by 6 bases. In nucleotides, the CDR3 is TGTGCCAGCAGCTTTGACAGGGGAAGCGATGGCTACACCTTC. It specifies CASSFDRGSDGYTF.

This chain connects TRBV30 to TRBJ1-5, with 9 bases identical to TRBD1. The CDR3 is 18 residues long. Trimming at V came to 3 bases and at J to 1 base, leaving 13 bases not matched to a gene. Germline CDR1 and CDR2: GTSNPN and SVGIG (reference sequence). For the CDR3, the DNA is TGTGCCTGGAGGCCCCGACAGGGGGAAGTTGGAAGCAATCAGCCCCAGCATTTT. Encoded protein: CAWRPRQGEVGSNQPQHF.

V is TRBV2 and J is TRBJ2-4; weak D call: TRBD2 (5 bases). V dropped 7 bases and J dropped 0 bases, with 13 bases sitting between them. Germline V lookup: CDR1 SNHLY, CDR2 FYNNEI. The CDR3 is made up of 15 amino acids. This chain's CDR3 is CASIKEAGAKNIQYF. The CDR3, as DNA: TGTGCCAGCATAAAGGAGGCGGGAGCCAAAAACATTCAGTACTTC.

The table lists this clone with a few counts. V gene TRBV7-2 combines with J gene TRBJ2-2; tentative D call: TRBD2 (6 bases). CDR1 and CDR2 from the germline V gene are SGHTA and FQGNSA. The length of the CDR3 is 16 residues. Trimming took off 1 base at V and 0 bases at J, with 9 bases between the two ends. The CDR3 DNA is TGTGCCAGCAGCTTAGTTTGGGGGGCGAACACCGGGGAGCTGTTTTTT. Amino acid sequence: CASSLVWGANTGELFF.

This clone was observed a handful of times. The chain employs TRBV5-1 and TRBJ2-1, with 9 bases identical to TRBD1. V trimming: 5 bases; J trimming: 5 bases; junction bases outside the gene matches: 8. Germline values: CDR1 SGHRS, CDR2 YFSETQ. The CDR3 totals 15 residues. Here the CDR3 reads CASSRGGQGHNEQFF. The CDR3 DNA is TGCGCCAGCAGTCGAGGGGGACAGGGCCACAATGAGCAGTTCTTC. The full variable domain, completed using reference TRBV5-1 and TRBJ2-1, is KAGVTQTPRYLIKTRGQQVTLSCSPISGHRSVSWYQQTPGQGLQFLFEYFSETQRNKGNFPGRFSGRQFSNSRSEMNVSTLELGDSALYLCASSRGGQGHNEQFFGPGTRLTVL.

A few counts support this clone. The V gene is TRBV29-1, the J gene TRBJ2-3, with no clear D. V lost 4 bases, J lost 4 bases, and 15 bases lay in between. Germline CDR1 is SQVTM and CDR2 is ANQGSEA. CDR3 length: 14 residues. The CDR3 loop reads CSVGAPPFSDTQYF. The CDR3 DNA follows: TGCAGCGTTGGGGCACCCCCCTTCTCAGATACGCAGTATTTT.

The genes are TRBV30 and TRBJ2-5, with TRBD2 matching 9 bases. Germline CDR1 GTSNPN, CDR2 SVGIG (reference sequence). V was clipped by 5 bases and J by 2 bases; unmatched bases: 3. The CDR3 spans 13 residues. This CDR3 is CAWSSGEQETQYF. CDR3 DNA sequence: TGTGCCTGGTCTAGCGGGGAACAAGAGACCCAGTACTTC.

This clone appeared a few times. The genes are TRBV19 and TRBJ2-6; TRBD2 aligns across 9 bases. Germline CDR1 LNHDA, CDR2 SQIVND (reference sequence). The length of the CDR3 is 15 residues. The CDR3 region has the DNA TGTCCTAGCGGGGTAGGCCCGCCTGGGGCCAACGTCCTGACTTTC. Translating gives CPSGVGPPGANVLTF.

The gene calls are TRBV30 and TRBJ2-3; 11 bases line up with TRBD2. The CDR3 is 16 amino acids. Germline V CDR1 and CDR2: GTSNPN, SVGIG (reference sequence). CDR3: CAPKDGTSGSADTQYF. The CDR3 coding sequence is TGTGCACCCAAAGACGGAACTAGCGGGAGTGCAGATACGCAGTATTTT.

The rearrangement links TRBV7-6 to TRBJ2-3; D gene ambiguous. V was cut by 1 base and J by 0 bases, with 5 bases left in between. The CDR3 contains 14 residues. The germline V gene encodes CDR1 SGHVS and CDR2 FNYEAQ. CDR3: CASSLGASTDTQYF. CDR3 in DNA: TGTGCCAGCAGCTTAGGGGCTAGCACAGATACGCAGTATTTT.

V and J are TRBV10-3 and TRBJ2-7; maybe TRBD1 (6 bases). Germline V gene data show CDR1 as ENHRY and CDR2 as SYGVKD. V lost 6 bases, J lost 2 bases, and 11 bases lay in between. The CDR3 is 13 amino acids. This CDR3 is CAISRQATYEQYF. In nucleotides, the CDR3 is TGTGCCATCAGCCGACAGGCAACCTACGAGCAGTACTTC.

This clone turned up a few times. This chain uses TRBV2 with TRBJ2-2; D is unclear. This CDR3 region has 13 residues. The germline V gene encodes CDR1 SNHLY and CDR2 FYNNEI. With 7 bases removed from V and 5 bases from J, the gap between germline ends came to 11 bases. The CDR3 sequence is CASMGVDTGELFF. For the CDR3, the DNA is TGTGCCAGCATGGGCGTTGATACCGGGGAGCTGTTTTTT. Using reference TRBV2 and TRBJ2-2 for the parts outside the CDR3, the full variable domain is EPEVTQTPSHQVTQMGQEVILRCVPISNHLYFYWYRQILGQKVEFLVSFYNNEISEKSEIFDDQFSVERPDGSNFTLKIRSTKLEDSAMYFCASMGVDTGELFFGEGSRLTVL.

V and J are TRBV5-4 and TRBJ2-3, with TRBD2 as a possible D gene (7 bases). This CDR3 is built from 15 residues. Germline CDR1 SGHNT, CDR2 YYREEE (reference sequence). V was shortened by 4 bases and J by 4 bases, with 16 bases between the two germline ends. The CDR3 coding sequence is TGTGCCAGCAGCCCTGATCGGGGGGCTGCAGATACGCAGTATTTT. Protein sequence: CASSPDRGAADTQYF. The full variable domain, rest sourced from reference TRBV5-4 and TRBJ2-3, is ETGVTQSPTHLIKTRGQQVTLRCSSQSGHNTVSWYQQALGQGPQFIFQYYREEENGRGNFPPRFSGLQFPNYSSELNVNALELDDSALYLCASSPDRGAADTQYFGPGTRLTVL.

This clone turned up a few times. The rearrangement joins TRBV7-3 to TRBJ2-3; TRBD2 is a possible D gene (7 bases). Trimming left V 5 bases short and J 0 bases short, with 18 bases between. Germline values: CDR1 SGHTA, CDR2 FQGTGA. The CDR3 consists of 17 residues. CDR3 sequence: CASSISHGGPSTDTQYF. In nucleotides, the CDR3 is TGTGCCAGCAGCATTTCCCACGGGGGGCCGAGCACAGATACGCAGTATTTT.

In DNA form, the CDR3 reads TGTGCCAGCAGGATAACAGGGTCAACTAATGAAAAACTGTTTTTT. Protein sequence: CASRITGSTNEKLFF. This chain joins TRBV5-6 and TRBJ1-4; a weak D match, TRBD1 (6 bases). The CDR3 is made up of 15 amino acids. Germline V gene data show CDR1 as SGHDT and CDR2 as YYEEEE. The V end was cut by 5 bases, the J end by 0 bases, with 11 bases between.

This chain uses TRBV6-5 with TRBJ1-5; the D gene is possibly TRBD1 (5 bases). The CDR3 runs 15 residues. Germline CDR1 and CDR2: MNHEY and SVGAGI. Trimming took off 0 bases at V and 6 bases at J, with 12 bases between the two ends. The CDR3 DNA reads TGTGCCAGCAGTTACTCGCGGGGGGAGCGTCAGCCCCAGCATTTT. Translating gives CASSYSRGERQPQHF.

This chain joins TRBV19 and TRBJ2-7; a weak D match, TRBD1 (6 bases). CDR1 LNHDA and CDR2 SQIVND come from the germline V gene (reference sequence). The CDR3 sequence is 15 residues long. Trimming took 8 bases from V and 3 from J, leaving 20 bases between them. The CDR3 is CASSKTDRPSYEQYF. In nucleotides, the CDR3 is TGTGCCAGTTCCAAAACTGACAGGCCAAGCTACGAGCAGTACTTC.

The chain has TRBV7-9 and TRBJ2-2; maybe TRBD2 (6 bases). V shed 4 bases and J shed 0 bases, with 15 bases lying between them. This CDR3 contains 17 residues. In germline, CDR1 is SEHNR, CDR2 FQNEAQ (reference sequence). The CDR3 loop is CASSSSRGTSNTGELFF. DNA for the CDR3: TGTGCCAGCAGCTCTAGCCGGGGGACCTCGAACACCGGGGAGCTGTTTTTT.